A single sample is the source of the 10 T cell receptor beta chains below, sequenced in a study of radiation and T cells in renal cell carcinoma. The table came from immunoSEQ multiplex PCR; TCRdb's copy has only in-frame clones and leaves some out. The sample holds roughly 130,000 clones, 88% seen once. Time point defined: blood 2 weeks post-SBRT. Noted treatment: 15 Gy SBRT to primary tumor, nephrectomy 4 weeks later. The sample was blood, taken from a patient whose treatment included radiotherapy and nephrectomy. The origin of the receptors is a woman aged 65 to 85 with renal cell carcinoma.

The chain employs TRBV7-9 and TRBJ1-1; no clear D gene. V shed 0 bases and J shed 4 bases, with 12 bases lying between them. The CDR3 is 15 amino acids. Germline CDR1 SEHNR, CDR2 FQNEAQ (reference sequence). The CDR3 here is CASSLAPGLGTEAFF. The CDR3 DNA sequence: TGTGCCAGCAGCTTAGCGCCAGGTTTGGGCACTGAAGCTTTCTTT.

The gene calls are TRBV6-5 and TRBJ1-6; TRBD1 matches at 10 bases. This CDR3 is 16 amino acids long. V shed 4 bases and J 5 bases; nucleotides not matched to a gene: 5. In germline, CDR1 is MNHEY, CDR2 SVGAGI. The chain's CDR3 is CASSSGTGANNSPLHF. The CDR3, as DNA: TGTGCCAGCAGTTCCGGGACAGGGGCAAATAATTCACCCCTCCACTTT.

The rearrangement uses TRBV4-3 and TRBJ1-1; D uncertain. Trimming removed 3 bases at V and 0 bases at J, with 11 bases between. The germline V gene encodes CDR1 LGHNA and CDR2 YSLEER. This CDR3 comprises 15 residues. The CDR3: CASSHFRSMNTEAFF. The CDR3 bases are TGCGCCAGCAGCCACTTCAGGAGCATGAACACTGAAGCTTTCTTT.

The V gene is TRBV9, the J gene TRBJ2-1; D assignment may be TRBD1 or TRBD2 (5 bases each). From germline, CDR1 is SGDLS and CDR2 YYNGEE. There are 14 residues in the CDR3. With 9 bases removed from V and 4 bases from J, the gap between germline ends came to 17 bases. CDR3 in amino acids: CAILIAGRYNEQFF. CDR3 bases: TGTGCCATCCTAATTGCAGGGAGATACAATGAGCAGTTCTTC.

This clone was found a few times. This chain connects TRBV2 to TRBJ1-2, with 9 bases identical to TRBD1. Germline CDR1 and CDR2: SNHLY and FYNNEI. The CDR3 has 13 residues. V lost 4 bases to trimming and J lost 8 bases; unmatched junction nucleotides: 5. CDR3 amino acids: CASSARTGEGYTF. CDR3 nucleotides: TGTGCCAGCAGTGCTAGGACAGGGGAAGGCTACACCTTC.

The rearrangement joins TRBV15 to TRBJ2-7, with 10 bases fitting TRBD1. The CDR3 extends over 15 amino acids. Germline CDR1 LNHNV, CDR2 YYDKDF (reference sequence). The V gene end was trimmed by 1 base and the J gene end by 6 bases; junction bases not matched to a gene: 6. The CDR3 is CATSRGGTGEAEQYF. CDR3 nucleotides: TGTGCCACCAGCAGAGGTGGGACAGGGGAGGCCGAGCAGTACTTC.

The V gene is TRBV27, the J gene TRBJ2-7; TRBD1 aligns across 9 bases. Per the germline V gene, CDR1 is MNHEY and CDR2 is SMNVEV (reference sequence). V shed 5 bases, J shed 3 bases, and the junction held 8 bases outside the gene matches. The CDR3 sequence is 15 residues long. This chain's CDR3 is CASSTPGTGNYEQYF. CDR3 nucleotide sequence: TGTGCCAGCAGTACTCCCGGGACAGGGAACTACGAGCAGTACTTC.

This chain connects TRBV11-3 to TRBJ1-1; perhaps TRBD1 as D (5 bases). Germline V CDR1 and CDR2: SGHNT, YENEEA. The CDR3 spans 12 residues. Trimming shortened V by 5 bases and J by 5 bases, and 9 bases separated the two germline ends. CDR3: CASSPGTTEAFF. In DNA, the CDR3 is TGTGCCAGCAGCCCCGGGACGACTGAAGCTTTCTTT.

The chain is built from TRBV27 and TRBJ2-5, with D tentatively TRBD2 (6 bases). The CDR3 covers 14 residues. The V end lost 2 bases, the J end lost 6 bases, and 13 bases lay between the germline ends. The germline V gene encodes CDR1 MNHEY and CDR2 SMNVEV (reference sequence). The DNA for the CDR3 is TGTGCCAGCAGTTTAAAGGGACTCGCGAAGACCCAGTACTTC. The encoded protein is CASSLKGLAKTQYF.

The sample holds one count of this clone. This chain connects TRBV5-4 to TRBJ2-1; 10 bases line up with TRBD2. J lost 10 bases, V lost 4 bases, and 5 bases had no gene match. There are 13 residues in the CDR3. Germline CDR1 is SGHNT and CDR2 is YYREEE (reference sequence). CDR3 region: CASSQGLAFEQFF. The CDR3 DNA follows: TGTGCCAGCAGCCAGGGACTAGCGTTCGAGCAGTTCTTC.